The present TCR beta chain was sequenced within a study of OX40 agonist ivuxolimab in advanced cancers. Points from the study as a whole: It was not determined which antigens were specifically recognized by the peripheral T cells that had undergone clonal expansion.

TCRdb keeps only in-frame clones here, not all; method: immunoSEQ multiplex PCR. The data hold 60,000 or so clones, with around 90% observed a single time. The germline gives CDR1 SGDLS, CDR2 YYNGEE. CDR3 length: 16 residues. Germline trimming cut 0 bases from V and 6 bases from J; bases unmatched to any gene: 9. Concerning this clone: What it binds is unknown.

The J gene is TRBJ2-7, the V gene TRBV9, with TRBD2 matching over 10 bases. This TCR was sampled from an adult with an advanced solid tumor such as melanoma, head and neck, liver or kidney cancer. This specimen was CD4+ or CD8+ T cells sorted from blood, taken in a trial of the OX40 agonist ivuxolimab. The CDR3 nucleotides are TGTGCCAGCAGCGTAGACGCTAGCGGGAGTTGGCGCGAGCAGTACTTC. This encodes CASSVDASGSWREQYF.